The 31 T cell receptor beta chains below all came from one sample that was sequenced in a study of T-cell memory formation after mild COVID-19. Using its own MiXCR run on the 5' RACE reads, TCRdb lists one record per CDR3 protein. Here the sample spans 110,000 to 150,000 distinct CDR3 sequences, more than 13% being singletons. Sequencing was performed on PBMCs or a T cell subset sorted from them (not recorded which). The receptors come from an adult woman who had mild COVID-19 (a few samples of this study predate the infection). Cell type and time point are not known.

This clonotype has more than one count but fewer than ten. The V call is TRBV29-1, the J call TRBJ2-1; 8 bases are shared with TRBD1. This CDR3 has 13 amino acids. Trimming cost V 5 bases and J 7 bases; bases outside gene matches: 7. Per the germline V gene, CDR1 is SQVTM and CDR2 is ANQGSEA. The CDR3 is CSVKWTGLNEQFF. The CDR3, as DNA: TGCAGCGTTAAGTGGACAGGGTTAAATGAGCAGTTCTTC.

The J gene is TRBJ2-1, the V gene TRBV20-1, with D unresolved. The V end was cut by 4 bases, the J end by 2 bases, with 12 bases between. CDR3 length equals 14 residues. Germline CDR1 DFQATT, CDR2 SNEGSKA (reference sequence). CDR3 sequence reads: CSATRQVPYNEQFF. DNA of the CDR3: TGCAGTGCTACCCGGCAGGTCCCCTACAATGAGCAGTTCTTC.

This clonotype was counted between two and nine times. This chain uses TRBV4-1 with TRBJ2-2; 9 positions agree with TRBD2. CDR1 is MGHRA, CDR2 YSYEKL, per germline. This CDR3 is built from 16 residues. With 2 bases clipped from V and 2 bases from J, the junction kept 3 bases outside the gene matches. CDR3 sequence (DNA): TGCGCCAGCAGCCAACTAGCGGGGCTAAACACCGGGGAGCTGTTTTTT. Amino acid sequence: CASSQLAGLNTGELFF.

This clonotype was seen more than once but under ten times. The rearrangement links TRBV29-1 to TRBJ2-5; D tentatively fits TRBD1 or TRBD2 (5 bases each). CDR3 length: 13 amino acids. Deletions cut 3 bases from V and 1 base from J, with 9 bases between. Germline V lookup: CDR1 SQVTM, CDR2 ANQGSEA. CDR3 sequence: CSVEQGVQETQYF. CDR3 coding DNA: TGCAGCGTTGAGCAGGGAGTCCAAGAGACCCAGTACTTC.

This chain joins TRBV19 and TRBJ1-1; D gene uncertain. Germline V gives CDR1 LNHDA, CDR2 SQIVND (reference sequence). The CDR3 totals 13 residues. The V and J ends lost 7 bases and 7 bases respectively, with 16 bases between them. DNA of the CDR3: TGTGCCAGTACCAAGCGGGGTTGGGTTGAAGCTTTCTTT. It codes for CASTKRGWVEAFF.

This clonotype was seen repeatedly, ten times or more. The V and J genes are TRBV9 and TRBJ2-1; no clear D. Germline V gene lookup returns CDR1 SGDLS and CDR2 YYNGEE. The V end lost 2 bases, the J end lost 3 bases, and 6 bases lay between the germline ends. The CDR3 is made up of 13 amino acids. CDR3 in DNA: TGTGCCAGCAGCGTGGGTCACTACAATGAGCAGTTCTTC. It encodes CASSVGHYNEQFF.

This clonotype was counted only a few times. The rearrangement joins TRBV24-1 to TRBJ2-5; 7 nucleotides agree with TRBD1. The CDR3 extends over 14 amino acids. Germline V gene sequence: CDR1 KGHDR, CDR2 SFDVKD. With 9 bases clipped from V and 1 base from J, the junction kept 7 bases outside the gene matches. This chain's CDR3 is CATAPDRLQETQYF. The CDR3 DNA reads as TGTGCCACCGCCCCGGACAGGCTCCAAGAGACCCAGTACTTC.

The chain combines TRBV27 with TRBJ2-7, with 13 nucleotides matching TRBD2. The CDR3 runs 17 residues. The germline V gene encodes CDR1 MNHEY and CDR2 SMNVEV (reference sequence). Losses at the gene ends were 6 bases for V and 1 base for J; bases not matched to a gene: 9. CDR3 sequence reads: CASRSGTSGERSYEQYF. The DNA of the CDR3 is TGTGCCAGCAGATCCGGGACTAGCGGGGAGCGGTCCTACGAGCAGTACTTC.

This clonotype was observed a few times. The chain recombines TRBV12-5 with TRBJ2-1; 8 nucleotides line up with TRBD1. V shed 7 bases and J 4 bases; nucleotides not matched to a gene: 3. Germline lookup yields CDR1 LGHNT and CDR2 FRNRAP. The CDR3 covers 13 residues. CDR3 region: CASAWTGYNEQFF. The DNA of the CDR3 is TGTGCTAGTGCTTGGACAGGGTACAATGAGCAGTTCTTC.

CDR3: CASSQDRSSGVSSYNEQFF. DNA of the CDR3: TGTGCCAGCAGCCAAGATCGGTCTAGCGGGGTTAGCTCCTACAATGAGCAGTTCTTC. The chain is built from TRBV14 and TRBJ2-1; 9 nucleotides align to TRBD2. Germline assignment: CDR1 SGHDN and CDR2 FVKESK. V lost 0 bases to trimming and J lost 0 bases; unmatched junction nucleotides: 9. There are 19 residues in the CDR3. Using reference TRBV14 and TRBJ2-1 for the parts outside the CDR3, the full variable domain is EAGVTQFPSHSVIEKGQTVTLRCDPISGHDNLYWYRRVMGKEIKFLLHFVKESKQDESGMPNNRFLAERTGGTYSTLKVQPAELEDSGVYFCASSQDRSSGVSSYNEQFFGPGTRLTVL.

This clonotype was observed many times. The chain joins TRBV4-3 to TRBJ2-1; TRBD2 aligns across 11 bases. The V gene end was trimmed by 3 bases and the J gene end by 9 bases; junction bases not matched to a gene: 25. Germline values: CDR1 LGHNA, CDR2 YSLEER. The CDR3 extends over 21 amino acids. The CDR3 protein is CASSQGRLAGGPLVGHFEQFF. The CDR3, as DNA: TGCGCCAGCAGCCAGGGCAGATTAGCGGGAGGGCCACTGGTAGGACACTTTGAGCAGTTCTTC.

This clonotype was recorded a few times. V and J are TRBV4-3 and TRBJ2-7, with 9 bases matching TRBD2. From germline, CDR1 is LGHNA and CDR2 YSLEER. This CDR3 is 17 amino acids long. V gave up 0 bases and J gave up 1 base; unmatched junction bases: 7. CDR3 sequence reads: CASSQETVLAGSYEQYF. The CDR3 nucleotides are TGCGCCAGCAGCCAAGAAACGGTTCTAGCGGGATCCTACGAGCAGTACTTC.

This chain uses TRBV12-3 or TRBV12-4 with TRBJ2-3, with 7 bases identical to TRBD1. The CDR3 consists of 13 residues. The J segment lost 6 bases and the V segment lost 6 bases, leaving 6 bases of the junction unmatched. The CDR3 DNA is TGTGCCAGCAGCACAGGGGCCGCGGATACGCAGTATTTT. Translated: CASSTGAADTQYF.

This clonotype was picked up a small number of times. This chain connects TRBV29-1 to TRBJ2-7, with D possibly called TRBD1 or TRBD2 (5 bases each). The ends were cut back, 6 bases at V and 2 bases at J, with 11 bases in the middle. Germline CDR1 reads SQVTM; CDR2 reads ANQGSEA. CDR3 length: 12 amino acids. The CDR3 DNA reads as TGCAGCGTCACCCGGGGCGCCTACGAGCAGTACTTC. Protein: CSVTRGAYEQYF.

The chain carries TRBV5-1 and TRBJ2-7; D ambiguous. Germline CDR1 and CDR2: SGHRS and YFSETQ. CDR3 length: 13 residues. V dropped 6 bases and J dropped 1 base, with 11 bases sitting between them. This CDR3 reads CASNSDGSYEQYF. The CDR3 DNA reads as TGCGCCAGCAACTCGGACGGATCCTACGAGCAGTACTTC.

This clonotype appeared once. The chain combines TRBV24-1 with TRBJ1-2; D is possibly TRBD1 (5 bases). V was shortened by 2 bases and J by 4 bases, with 13 bases between the two germline ends. The germline V gene encodes CDR1 KGHDR and CDR2 SFDVKD. There are 15 residues in the CDR3. The CDR3 nucleotides read TGTGCCACCAGTGATTCCGGGACCGAGCGCTATGGCTACACCTTC. Protein sequence: CATSDSGTERYGYTF.

This clonotype was counted ten times or more. This chain uses TRBV6-5 with TRBJ2-7, with D perhaps matching TRBD1 (5 bases). Germline V gene data show CDR1 as MNHEY and CDR2 as SVGAGI. Trimming shortened V by 0 bases and J by 0 bases, and 12 bases separated the two germline ends. The CDR3 consists of 16 residues. CDR3 in amino acids: CASSYSYAGNSYEQYF. The CDR3 coding sequence is TGTGCCAGCAGTTACTCGTACGCAGGGAACTCCTACGAGCAGTACTTC.

The chain links TRBV3-1 to TRBJ2-7; D may match TRBD1 or TRBD2 (7 bases each). The V end was cut by 1 base, the J end by 3 bases, with 13 bases between. The CDR3 consists of 15 residues. Germline values: CDR1 LGHDT, CDR2 YNNKEL (reference sequence). CDR3 DNA sequence: TGTGCCAGCAGCCAAGCAGCGGGACAGAACTACGAGCAGTACTTC. Amino acids: CASSQAAGQNYEQYF.

The chain couples TRBV6-1 to TRBJ2-7; D is possibly TRBD1 (5 bases). V was clipped by 5 bases and J by 2 bases, with 16 bases between them. The germline V gene has CDR1 MNHNS and CDR2 SASEGT. CDR3 size: 15 residues. The CDR3 DNA follows: TGTGCCAGCAGTAGCACTTCAGGGATTACCTACGAGCAGTACTTC. It codes for CASSSTSGITYEQYF.

The chain couples TRBV7-2 to TRBJ1-5; the D is unclear. CDR1 SGHTA and CDR2 FQGNSA come from the germline V gene. The CDR3 totals 13 residues. V was clipped by 5 bases and J by 2 bases, with 7 bases between them. CDR3 nucleotides: TGTGCCAGCAGCGTCCGGGGCAATCAGCCCCAGCATTTT. It yields the protein CASSVRGNQPQHF.

The chain employs TRBV5-6 and TRBJ1-1; D gene ambiguous. Germline V CDR1 and CDR2: SGHDT, YYEEEE. This CDR3 comprises 13 residues. V lost 4 bases and J lost 6, with 13 bases in between. The CDR3 DNA is TGTGCCAGCAGCCTTGGAGTCCTACCTGAAGCTTTCTTT. Amino acids: CASSLGVLPEAFF.

This sequence joins TRBV24-1 and TRBJ2-1; D is perhaps TRBD2 (6 bases). Trimming left V 3 bases short and J 8 bases short, with 22 bases between. There are 17 residues in the CDR3. Germline CDR1 is KGHDR and CDR2 is SFDVKD. CDR3 nucleotide sequence: TGTGCCACCAGTGATGCCCGAGATGAGAACAAGCGGGATGAGCAGTTCTTC. This sequence encodes CATSDARDENKRDEQFF.

The chain couples TRBV6-5 to TRBJ2-1, with D uncertain. V dropped 6 bases and J dropped 4 bases, with 16 bases sitting between them. The CDR3 extends over 15 amino acids. CDR1 and CDR2 from the germline V gene are MNHEY and SVGAGI. Written as DNA, the CDR3 is TGTGCCAGCAGCCTCAGTGTGGCCCTATACAATGAGCAGTTCTTC. Protein: CASSLSVALYNEQFF.

This clonotype has just a few counts. CDR3 loop: CASSPVFAYEQYF. DNA for the CDR3: TGTGCCAGCAGCCCCGTTTTTGCCTACGAGCAGTACTTC. The chain links TRBV12-3 or TRBV12-4 to TRBJ2-7; D remains unclear. V lost 6 bases and J 2 bases, leaving 11 bases between the germline ends. The CDR3 loop spans 13 amino acids.

In its sample, this clonotype was seen many times. This chain connects TRBV5-1 to TRBJ2-7; TRBD1 agrees at 7 bases. Germline trimming cut 0 bases from V and 3 bases from J; bases unmatched to any gene: 3. This CDR3 comprises 14 residues. CDR1 SGHRS and CDR2 YFSETQ come from the germline V gene. The CDR3 loop reads CASSLGDSYYEQYF. The CDR3 nucleotides read TGCGCCAGCAGCTTGGGGGACAGCTACTACGAGCAGTACTTC.

The chain employs TRBV7-8 and TRBJ2-1; D is possibly TRBD2 (5 bases). There are 16 residues in the CDR3. V lost 4 bases and J lost 4, with 17 bases in between. In germline, CDR1 is SGHVS, CDR2 FQNEAQ. CDR3 amino acids: CASSSFGVSGYNEQFF. Here the CDR3 DNA reads TGTGCCAGCAGCTCATTCGGGGTATCGGGGTACAATGAGCAGTTCTTC.

This chain uses TRBV4-1 with TRBJ1-1, with D tentatively TRBD1 (6 bases). Trimming removed 0 bases at V and 3 bases at J, with 11 bases between. The CDR3 consists of 15 residues. Per germline, CDR1 MGHRA and CDR2 YSYEKL. The CDR3 nucleotides read TGCGCCAGCAGCCAAGACACAGGGTTGGACACTGAAGCTTTCTTT. Its protein is CASSQDTGLDTEAFF.

This clonotype has only a few counts. V is TRBV9 and J is TRBJ2-5, with TRBD1 matching over 8 bases. CDR3 length: 16 residues. The germline V gene has CDR1 SGDLS and CDR2 YYNGEE. V was pared by 4 bases and J by 5 bases, with 13 bases of the junction left unmatched. CDR3 sequence (DNA): TGTGCCAGCAGCTTCCCTGGACAGGGAATAATGGAGACCCAGTACTTC. Translating it yields CASSFPGQGIMETQYF.

The J gene is TRBJ2-7, the V gene TRBV9; D tentatively reads TRBD1 or TRBD2 (5 bases each). The length of the CDR3 is 16 residues. V was pared by 0 bases and J by 0 bases, with 13 bases between. Germline V gives CDR1 SGDLS, CDR2 YYNGEE. In DNA form, the CDR3 reads TGTGCCAGCAGCGTAGGGGACGACTCGAGCTCCTACGAGCAGTACTTC. As protein: CASSVGDDSSSYEQYF. Complete variable domain (other parts from reference TRBV9 and TRBJ2-7): DSGVTQTPKHLITATGQRVTLRCSPRSGDLSVYWYQQSLDQGLQFLIQYYNGEERAKGNILERFSAQQFPDLHSELNLSSLELGDSALYFCASSVGDDSSSYEQYFGPGTRLTVT.

A few counts support this clonotype. The chain combines TRBV12-3 or TRBV12-4 with TRBJ1-4; 7 bases map to TRBD1. This CDR3 spans 15 amino acids. V trimming: 6 bases; J trimming: 6 bases; junction bases outside the gene matches: 10. The CDR3 here is CASSPDRDWDEKLFF. CDR3 sequence (DNA): TGTGCCAGCAGCCCCGACAGGGATTGGGATGAAAAACTGTTTTTT.

This clonotype has at least ten counts. J is TRBJ2-7 and V is TRBV5-1, with TRBD1 matching over 9 bases. V lost 2 bases to trimming and J lost 0 bases; unmatched junction nucleotides: 6. The CDR3 is made up of 16 amino acids. Germline V gene lookup returns CDR1 SGHRS and CDR2 YFSETQ. The DNA for the CDR3 is TGCGCCAGCAGCTTACACCGGGACAGGGTCTCCTACGAGCAGTACTTC. The encoded protein is CASSLHRDRVSYEQYF.